This passage covers 20 T cell receptor beta chains from one sample sequenced in a study of blood T cells in healthy people across ages. Sample-barcoded 5' priming and a J-beta primer mix drove a second PCR of 7 to 11 cycles. One entry per CDR3 protein, called by TCRdb with MiXCR from the 5' RACE reads. The data contain about 1.7 million distinct CDR3 sequences, about 30% of them seen just once; the ten biggest clones take up approximately 7.7%. The sequenced material came from blood. These receptors came from a woman aged 25 to 39 in good health.

The rearrangement links TRBV19 to TRBJ1-2; 10 nucleotides line up with TRBD1. The junction had 6 bases not matched to a gene; V was cut back by 8 bases and J by 3 bases. Germline CDR1 reads LNHDA; CDR2 reads SQIVND (reference sequence). This CDR3 contains 14 residues. DNA of the CDR3: TGTGCCAGTGAACCGGGACAGGGGTACTATGGCTACACCTTC. Protein: CASEPGQGYYGYTF.

Points on this clonotype: This sequence may be a read error, since a much larger clone differs from it by one base. The chain carries TRBV27 and TRBJ2-3; no definite D call. CDR1 is MNHEY, CDR2 SMNVEV, per germline (reference sequence). The length of the CDR3 is 15 residues. Trimming cost V 4 bases and J 2 bases, with 13 bases left between them. CDR3: CASSSPRENTDTQYF. The CDR3 DNA reads TGTGCCAGCAGTTCCCCGAGAGAGAACACAGATACGCAGTATTTT.

This clonotype has ten or more counts. The chain links TRBV29-1 to TRBJ2-7; TRBD2 matches at 12 bases. Trimming cost V 3 bases and J 2 bases; bases outside gene matches: 5. This CDR3 is built from 15 residues. In germline, CDR1 is SQVTM, CDR2 ANQGSEA. CDR3 sequence (DNA): TGCAGCGTTGACCATACTAGCGGGGGGACCTACGAGCAGTACTTC. Translation gives CSVDHTSGGTYEQYF.

V usage is TRBV27 and J usage is TRBJ1-2; perhaps TRBD1 as D (5 bases). V gave up 10 bases and J gave up 6 bases, with 15 bases separating them. In germline, CDR1 is MNHEY, CDR2 SMNVEV (reference sequence). The CDR3 runs to 12 residues. The CDR3 loop is CATVTQGHGYTF. The CDR3 DNA follows: TGTGCCACTGTGACGCAGGGTCATGGCTACACCTTC.

In its sample, this clonotype was seen a few times. The chain recombines TRBV7-2 with TRBJ2-7; 14 nucleotides agree with TRBD2. V lost 3 bases to trimming and J lost 2 bases; unmatched junction nucleotides: 6. The CDR3 consists of 17 residues. Germline V gene data show CDR1 as SGHTA and CDR2 as FQGNSA. CDR3 loop: CASSFPKTSGGAYEQYF. In nucleotides, the CDR3 is TGTGCCAGCAGCTTTCCGAAGACTAGCGGGGGGGCCTACGAGCAGTACTTC.

For this clonotype: This likely came from a read error, as a far larger clone is one base away. The chain recombines TRBV28 with TRBJ2-7; D ambiguous. This CDR3 has 12 residues. Germline V gene sequence: CDR1 MDHEN, CDR2 SYDVKM. CDR3 nucleotide sequence: TGTACCAGCAGCCGCGACGGCTACGAGCAGTACTTC. It encodes CTSSRDGYEQYF.

This clonotype has at least ten counts. This sequence joins TRBV7-8 and TRBJ2-4; maybe TRBD2 (6 bases). Germline V lookup: CDR1 SGHVS, CDR2 FQNEAQ. Between the trimmed V and J ends, which lost 1 base and 0 bases, there was a span of 13 bases. The CDR3 extends over 17 amino acids. The CDR3 DNA reads TGTGCCAGCAGCTTAGTCGGGAGCCTACTAGCCAAAAACATTCAGTACTTC. Its translation is CASSLVGSLLAKNIQYF. Complete variable domain (other parts from reference TRBV7-8 and TRBJ2-4): GAGVSQSPRYKVAKRGQDVALRCDPISGHVSLFWYQQALGQGPEFLTYFQNEAQLDKSGLPSDRFFAERPEGSVSTLKIQRTQQEDSAVYLCASSLVGSLLAKNIQYFGAGTRLSVL.

This clonotype was seen at least ten times. The rearrangement joins TRBV7-2 to TRBJ2-7; 8 nucleotides match TRBD1. Germline CDR1 and CDR2: SGHTA and FQGNSA. This CDR3 is 16 amino acids long. With V trimmed by 5 bases and J by 1 base, 10 bases remained unmatched. The CDR3 nucleotides are TGTGCCAGCAGCGTACCTGGACAGGGAATATCCTACGAGCAGTACTTC. Residues: CASSVPGQGISYEQYF.

This clonotype has a handful of counts. This sequence joins TRBV9 and TRBJ2-4; 7 nucleotides line up with TRBD1. With the DNA end fitting TRBJ2-5 better, the J assignment may be wrong. This CDR3 region has 14 residues. CDR1 and CDR2 from the germline V gene are SGDLS and YYNGEE. This CDR3 is CASSETGLGETQYF. The CDR3 nucleotides are TGTGCCAGCAGCGAGACAGGGTTGGGAGAGACCCAGTACTTC.

This clonotype was seen only a few times. The chain carries TRBV29-1 and TRBJ2-1, with 10 bases identical to TRBD2. The J call is doubtful: the DNA matches TRBJ2-7 better. Per the germline V gene, CDR1 is SQVTM and CDR2 is ANQGSEA. This CDR3 is built from 15 residues. The chain's CDR3 is CSVVLAGRSYNEQYF. The CDR3, as DNA: TGCAGCGTTGTACTAGCGGGAAGATCCTACAATGAGCAGTACTTC.

Points on this clonotype: The germline gene is not matched at one end of the junction; a read error may be the cause. The gene calls are TRBV28 and TRBJ1-2, with D hard to call. The CDR3 extends over 11 amino acids. Germline V gene sequence: CDR1 MDHEN, CDR2 SYDVKM. The CDR3 coding sequence is TGTGCCGGCAGTTTTTCTGATGGCTACACCTTC. As protein: CAGSFSDGYTF.

This clonotype has at least ten counts. This rearrangement joins TRBV7-2 to TRBJ1-2; D remains ambiguous. This CDR3 is built from 13 residues. The germline V and J ends were trimmed by 1 base and 5 bases, with 8 bases remaining between them. From germline, CDR1 is SGHTA and CDR2 FQGNSA. In DNA form, the CDR3 reads TGTGCCAGCAGCTTAGAGTACGGATATGGCTACACCTTC. Encoded protein: CASSLEYGYGYTF.

The chain is built from TRBV20-1 and TRBJ2-3; D gene ambiguous. The closer fit of TRBJ2-7 to the DNA end suggests the J call may be wrong. Germline CDR1 and CDR2: DFQATT and SNEGSKA (reference sequence). CDR3 length equals 15 residues. Here the CDR3 reads CSAREFAPRTDTQYF. CDR3 nucleotide sequence: TGCAGTGCTAGAGAGTTCGCCCCTCGCACAGATACGCAGTACTTC.

This chain's CDR3 is CAISASGGRETQYF. The CDR3 region has the DNA TGTGCCATCAGCGCTTCTGGGGGACGAGAGACCCAGTACTTC. The V and J genes are TRBV10-3 and TRBJ2-5; D possibly uses TRBD1 or TRBD2 (5 bases each). The CDR3 runs to 14 residues. In germline, CDR1 is ENHRY, CDR2 SYGVKD. V lost 6 bases and J 4 bases, leaving 15 bases between the germline ends.

CDR3 loop: CASSPSDSFGYGYTF. CDR3 sequence (DNA): TGTGCCAGCAGCCCCTCTGACAGTTTCGGCTATGGCTACACCTTC. V and J are TRBV7-2 and TRBJ1-2; possibly TRBD1 for D (5 bases). V lost 5 bases to trimming and J lost 4 bases, with 17 bases between them. Germline CDR1 reads SGHTA; CDR2 reads FQGNSA. The length of the CDR3 is 15 residues.

CDR3 residues: CASSFERETQYF. CDR3 bases: TGTGCCAGCAGCTTTGAGCGCGAGACCCAGTACTTC. The V and J genes are TRBV5-5 and TRBJ2-5; no reliable D call. The CDR3 runs to 12 residues. V was trimmed by 2 bases and J by 5 bases, leaving 7 bases between them. Germline V CDR1 and CDR2: SGHKS, YYEKEE (reference sequence).

This clonotype has at least ten counts. The chain carries TRBV21-1 and TRBJ2-7; the table's TRBD1 call for D was not verified on the DNA. TRBV21-1 has pseudogene status. The CDR3 covers 16 residues. Here the CDR3 reads CASSPRQGTLGGEQYF. CDR3 in DNA: TGTGCCAGCAGCCCAAGGCAGGGGACCCTAGGCGGCGAGCAGTACTTC.

This chain links TRBV18 with TRBJ1-5, with 9 bases lining up with TRBD1. The J segment lost 4 bases and the V segment lost 3 bases, leaving 4 bases of the junction unmatched. The CDR3 has 15 residues. From germline, CDR1 is KGHSH and CDR2 LQKENI. The CDR3 coding sequence is TGTGCCAGCTCACCTAGACAGGGGGAAAATCAGCCCCAGCATTTT. Protein product: CASSPRQGENQPQHF. Together with reference TRBV18 and TRBJ1-5, the CDR3 gives the full variable domain: NAGVMQNPRHLVRRRGQEARLRCSPMKGHSHVYWYRQLPEEGLKFMVYLQKENIIDESGMPKERFSAEFPKEGPSILRIQQVVRGDSAAYFCASSPRQGENQPQHFGDGTRLSIL.

The chain couples TRBV2 to TRBJ2-1; 9 nucleotides line up with TRBD2. The V gene end was trimmed by 5 bases and the J gene end by 5 bases; junction bases not matched to a gene: 7. Looked up from germline, CDR1 is SNHLY and CDR2 is FYNNEI. CDR3 size: 15 residues. DNA of the CDR3: TGTGCCAGCAGTCGCGGGGGGGCGACAAACAATGAGCAGTTCTTC. It is translated as CASSRGGATNNEQFF.

This chain joins TRBV4-2 and TRBJ2-5; 14 nucleotides agree with TRBD2. The DNA end lines up better with TRBJ2-1; the J call may be wrong. The CDR3 is 19 amino acids. CDR1 is LGHNA and CDR2 is YNFKEQ in the germline V gene. CDR3 protein: CASSQDPVGTSGGQETQFF. CDR3 DNA: TGTGCCAGCAGCCAAGATCCAGTCGGGACTAGCGGGGGTCAAGAGACCCAGTTCTTC.